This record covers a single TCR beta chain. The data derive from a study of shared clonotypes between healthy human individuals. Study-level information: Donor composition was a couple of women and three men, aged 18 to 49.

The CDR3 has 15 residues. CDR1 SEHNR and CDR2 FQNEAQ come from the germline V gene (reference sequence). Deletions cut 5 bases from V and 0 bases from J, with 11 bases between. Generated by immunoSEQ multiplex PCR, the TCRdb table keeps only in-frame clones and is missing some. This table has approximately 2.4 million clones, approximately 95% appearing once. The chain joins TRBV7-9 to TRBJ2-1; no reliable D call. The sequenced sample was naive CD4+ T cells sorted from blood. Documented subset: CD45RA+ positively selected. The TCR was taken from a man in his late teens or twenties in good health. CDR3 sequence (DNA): TGTGCCAGCAGCGCCGGATGGAGCTCCTACAATGAGCAGTTCTTC. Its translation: CASSAGWSSYNEQFF.